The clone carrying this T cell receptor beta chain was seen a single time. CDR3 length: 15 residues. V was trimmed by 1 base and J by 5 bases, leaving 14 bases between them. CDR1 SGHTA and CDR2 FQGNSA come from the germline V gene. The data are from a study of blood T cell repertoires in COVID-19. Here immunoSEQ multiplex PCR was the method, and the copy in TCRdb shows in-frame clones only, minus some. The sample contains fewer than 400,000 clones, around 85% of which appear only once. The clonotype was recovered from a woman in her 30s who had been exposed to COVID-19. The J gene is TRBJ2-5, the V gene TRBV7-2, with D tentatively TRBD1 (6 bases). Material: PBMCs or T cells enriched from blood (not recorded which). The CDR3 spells CASSLGGLDGETQYF. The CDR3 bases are TGTGCCAGCAGCTTAGGGGGGCTAGACGGGGAGACCCAGTACTTC.